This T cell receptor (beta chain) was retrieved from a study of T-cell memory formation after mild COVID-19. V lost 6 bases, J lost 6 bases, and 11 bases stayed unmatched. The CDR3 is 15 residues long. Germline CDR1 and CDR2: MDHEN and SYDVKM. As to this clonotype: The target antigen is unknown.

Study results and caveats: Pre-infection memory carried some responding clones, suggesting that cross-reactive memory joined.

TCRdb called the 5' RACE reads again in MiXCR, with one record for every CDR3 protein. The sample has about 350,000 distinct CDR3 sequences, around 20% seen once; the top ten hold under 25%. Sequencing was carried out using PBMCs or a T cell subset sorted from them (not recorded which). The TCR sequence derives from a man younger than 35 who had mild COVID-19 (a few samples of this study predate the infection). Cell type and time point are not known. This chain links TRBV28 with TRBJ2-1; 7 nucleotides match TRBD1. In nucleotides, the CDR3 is TGTGCCAGCAGCCGAGGGGGCGCGAGGGGCAATGAGCAGTTCTTC. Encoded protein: CASSRGGARGNEQFF. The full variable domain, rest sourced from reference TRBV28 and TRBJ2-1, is DVKVTQSSRYLVKRTGEKVFLECVQDMDHENMFWYRQDPGLGLRLIYFSYDVKMKEKGDIPEGYSVSREKKERFSLILESASTNQTSMYLCASSRGGARGNEQFFGPGTRLTVL.